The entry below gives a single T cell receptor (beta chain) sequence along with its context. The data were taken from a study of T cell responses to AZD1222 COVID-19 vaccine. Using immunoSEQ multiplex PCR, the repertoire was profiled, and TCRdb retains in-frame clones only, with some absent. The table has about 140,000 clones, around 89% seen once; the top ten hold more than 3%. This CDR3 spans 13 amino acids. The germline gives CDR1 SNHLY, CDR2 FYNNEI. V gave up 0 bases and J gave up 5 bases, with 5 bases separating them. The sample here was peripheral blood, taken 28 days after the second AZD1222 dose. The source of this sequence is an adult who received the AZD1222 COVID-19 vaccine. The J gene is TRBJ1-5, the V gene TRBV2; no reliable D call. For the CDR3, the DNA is TGTGCCAGCAGTGAAGCGCGGGATCAGCCCCAGCATTTT. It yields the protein CASSEARDQPQHF.